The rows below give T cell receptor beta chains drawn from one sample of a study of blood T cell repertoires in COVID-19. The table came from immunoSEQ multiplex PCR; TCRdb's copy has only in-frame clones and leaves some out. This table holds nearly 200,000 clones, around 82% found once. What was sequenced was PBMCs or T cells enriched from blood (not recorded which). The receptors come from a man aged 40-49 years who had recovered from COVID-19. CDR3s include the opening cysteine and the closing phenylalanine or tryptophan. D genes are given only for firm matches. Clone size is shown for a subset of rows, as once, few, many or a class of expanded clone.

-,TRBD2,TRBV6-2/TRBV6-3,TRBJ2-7,TGTGCCAGCAGTTACGGGACTAGCGCCTACGAGCAGTACTTC,CASSYGTSAYEQYF
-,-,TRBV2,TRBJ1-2,TGTGCCAGCAGACCGGACCAGGGCCCACACTACTTC,CASRPDQGPHYF
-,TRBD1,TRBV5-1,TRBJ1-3,TGCGCCAGCAGCTATGATTCGACAGGGGGTGGAAACACCATATATTTT,CASSYDSTGGGNTIYF
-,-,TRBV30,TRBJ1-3,TGTGCCTGGAGTGATCCAGGGTTTACTGGAAACACCATATATTTT,CAWSDPGFTGNTIYF
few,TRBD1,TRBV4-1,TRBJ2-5,TGCGCCAGCAGCCAAGATCAGACAGGGTGGGAGCGAGAGACCCAGTACTTC,CASSQDQTGWERETQYF
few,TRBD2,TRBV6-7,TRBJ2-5,TGTGCCAGCAGTTACTCACCACTAGCGGGCCAAGAGACCCAGTACTTC,CASSYSPLAGQETQYF
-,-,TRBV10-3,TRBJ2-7,TGTGCCATCAGTGACCCCTCAGGAAGCGGGTACTCCTACGAGCAGTACTTC,CAISDPSGSGYSYEQYF
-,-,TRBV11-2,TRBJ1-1,TGTGCCAGCAGCTTAGAGGGCAGCCAGAACACTGAAGCTTTCTTT,CASSLEGSQNTEAFF
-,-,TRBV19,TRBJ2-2,TGTGCCAGTAGACCTCAGGGGAACACCGGGGAGCTGTTTTTT,CASRPQGNTGELFF
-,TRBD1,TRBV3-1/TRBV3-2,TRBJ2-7,TGTGCCAGCAGCGCCGGGACAGGCGCCTACGAGCAGTACTTC,CASSAGTGAYEQYF
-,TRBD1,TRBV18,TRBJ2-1,TGTGCCAGCTCACGTGACCGGGACAGGGGAAACAATGAGCAGTTCTTC,CASSRDRDRGNNEQFF
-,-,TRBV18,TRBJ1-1,TGTGCCAGCTCACCCTATTTCGAGGGATCGAACACTGAAGCTTTCTTT,CASSPYFEGSNTEAFF
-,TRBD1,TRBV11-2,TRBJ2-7,TGTGCCAGCAGCCCGGGGACAGGGGGCGGGTTGGGGGAGCAGTACTTC,CASSPGTGGGLGEQYF
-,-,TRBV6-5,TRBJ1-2,TGTGCCAGTACCGGGACAACCGACTATGGCTACACCTTC,CASTGTTDYGYTF
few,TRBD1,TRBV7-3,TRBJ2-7,TGTGCCAGCAGCCCAGGGGACAGGGACGAGCAGTACTTC,CASSPGDRDEQYF
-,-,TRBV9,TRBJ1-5,TGTGCCAGCAGCGTGGACAGAGATCAGCCCCAGCATTTT,CASSVDRDQPQHF
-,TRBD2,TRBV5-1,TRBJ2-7,TGCGCCAGCCGGGGGGGTAGAGGACTAGCGGGGAACTACGAGCAGTACTTC,CASRGGRGLAGNYEQYF
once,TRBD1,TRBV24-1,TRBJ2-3,TGTGCCACCAGTCTGGACAGGGACCCACCGGTCGGCACAGATACGCAGTATTTT,CATSLDRDPPVGTDTQYF
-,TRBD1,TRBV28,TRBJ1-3,TGTGCCAGCAGACCGGCGGACAGGGCCGGAAACACCATATATTTT,CASRPADRAGNTIYF